This T cell receptor beta chain was identified in a study of T cells in Graves' hyperthyroidism and ophthalmopathy. General study findings and limits: The model predicted ophthalmopathy a median approximately seven months before onset.

As to this clonotype: Its matching antigen is unknown.

Amplification yielded TCR beta CDR3 regions, with RNA transcripts as the source. HTBI primers were the set used in a first-round RT-PCR of the TCR CDR3. TCRdb reprocessed the multiplex PCR reads with MiXCR, giving one entry per CDR3 protein. Found here are 450,000 to 700,000 distinct CDR3 sequences, about 45% of them singletons; the top ten hold more than 7.5%. Germline V CDR1 and CDR2: SQVTM, ANQGSEA. The CDR3 has 16 residues. V was clipped by 8 bases and J by 0 bases; unmatched bases: 10. Hyperthyroidism in the patients, aged 18 to 65, was newly diagnosed and under 2 months in duration. Exclusions: uncontrolled infection, other autoimmune disease, pregnancy, lactation.

This rearrangement joins TRBV29-1 to TRBJ1-5; 10 bases align to TRBD1. Sequencing was performed on peripheral blood or thyroid tissue (not recorded which). This receptor was taken from a woman aged 18-29 years with Graves' hyperthyroidism. Here the CDR3 DNA reads TGCAGCTCGGGACAGGGGTTTACACTTAGCAATCAGCCCCAGCATTTT. This gives the protein CSSGQGFTLSNQPQHF.